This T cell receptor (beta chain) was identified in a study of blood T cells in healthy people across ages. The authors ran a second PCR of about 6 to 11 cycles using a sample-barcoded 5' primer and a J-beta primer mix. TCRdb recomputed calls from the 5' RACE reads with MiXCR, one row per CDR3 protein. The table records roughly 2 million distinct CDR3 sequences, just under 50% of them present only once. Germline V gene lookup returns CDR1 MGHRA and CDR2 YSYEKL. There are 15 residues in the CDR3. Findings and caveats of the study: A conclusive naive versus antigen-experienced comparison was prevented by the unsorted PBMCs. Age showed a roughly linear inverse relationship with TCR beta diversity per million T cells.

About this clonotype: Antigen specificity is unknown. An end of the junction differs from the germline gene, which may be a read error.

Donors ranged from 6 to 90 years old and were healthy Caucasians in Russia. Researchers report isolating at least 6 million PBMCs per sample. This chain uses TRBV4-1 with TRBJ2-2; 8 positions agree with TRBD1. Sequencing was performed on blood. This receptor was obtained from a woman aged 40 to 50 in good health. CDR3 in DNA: TGCGCCAGCAGCCAAGGGACAGGGAACGCCGGGGAGCTGTTTTTT. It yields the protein CASSQGTGNAGELFF.